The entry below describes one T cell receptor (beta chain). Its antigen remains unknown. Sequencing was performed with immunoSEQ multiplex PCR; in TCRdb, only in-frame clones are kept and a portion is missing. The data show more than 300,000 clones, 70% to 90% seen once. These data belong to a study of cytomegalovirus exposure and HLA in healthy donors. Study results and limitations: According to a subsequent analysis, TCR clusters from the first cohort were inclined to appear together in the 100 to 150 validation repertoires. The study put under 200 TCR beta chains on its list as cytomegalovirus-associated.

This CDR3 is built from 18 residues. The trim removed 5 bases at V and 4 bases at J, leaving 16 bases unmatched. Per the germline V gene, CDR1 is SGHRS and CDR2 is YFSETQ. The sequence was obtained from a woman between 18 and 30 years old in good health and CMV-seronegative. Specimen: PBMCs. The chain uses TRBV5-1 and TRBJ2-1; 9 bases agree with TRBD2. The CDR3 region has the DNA TGCGCCAGCAGGCCCACCGGGGGCGGGAGGGAACTTTACAATGAGCAGTTCTTC. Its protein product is CASRPTGGGRELYNEQFF.